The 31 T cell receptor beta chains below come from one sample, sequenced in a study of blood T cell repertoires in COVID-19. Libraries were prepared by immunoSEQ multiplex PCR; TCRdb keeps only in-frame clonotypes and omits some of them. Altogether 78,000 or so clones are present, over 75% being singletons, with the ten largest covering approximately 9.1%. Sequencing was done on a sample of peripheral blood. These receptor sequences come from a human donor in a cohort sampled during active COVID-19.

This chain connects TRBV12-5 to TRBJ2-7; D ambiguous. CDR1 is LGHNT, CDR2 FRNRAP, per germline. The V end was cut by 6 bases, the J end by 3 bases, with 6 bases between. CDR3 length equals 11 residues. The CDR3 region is CASGSLYEQYF. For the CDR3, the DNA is TGTGCTAGTGGCTCCCTCTACGAGCAGTACTTC.

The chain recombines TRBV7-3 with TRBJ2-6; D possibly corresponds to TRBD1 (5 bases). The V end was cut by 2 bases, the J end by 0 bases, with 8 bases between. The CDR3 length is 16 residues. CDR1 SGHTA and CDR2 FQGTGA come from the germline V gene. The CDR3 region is CASSLGQFSGANVLTF. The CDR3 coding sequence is TGTGCCAGCAGCTTAGGACAATTCTCTGGGGCCAACGTCCTGACTTTC.

CDR3 region: CASSQMRGSGANVLTF. The CDR3 DNA sequence: TGTGCCAGCAGCCAAATGAGAGGTTCTGGGGCCAACGTCCTGACTTTC. V and J are TRBV3-1 (or the pseudogene TRBV3-2) and TRBJ2-6; the D is unclear. Deletions cut 2 bases from V and 1 base from J, with 9 bases between. The CDR3 spans 16 residues. Germline V CDR1 and CDR2: LGHDT, YNNKEL (reference sequence).

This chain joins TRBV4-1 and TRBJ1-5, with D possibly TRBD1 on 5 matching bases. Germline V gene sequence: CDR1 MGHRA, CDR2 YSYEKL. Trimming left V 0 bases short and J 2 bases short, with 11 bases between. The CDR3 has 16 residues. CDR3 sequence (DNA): TGCGCCAGCAGCCAAGATTGGCAGGGTGGCAATCAGCCCCAGCATTTT. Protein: CASSQDWQGGNQPQHF.

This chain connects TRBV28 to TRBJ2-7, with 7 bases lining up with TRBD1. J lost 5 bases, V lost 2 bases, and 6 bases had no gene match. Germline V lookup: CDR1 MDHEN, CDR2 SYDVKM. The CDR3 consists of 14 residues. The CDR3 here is CASSLPGRGNEQYF. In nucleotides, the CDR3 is TGTGCCAGCAGTTTACCGGGCAGGGGGAACGAGCAGTACTTC.

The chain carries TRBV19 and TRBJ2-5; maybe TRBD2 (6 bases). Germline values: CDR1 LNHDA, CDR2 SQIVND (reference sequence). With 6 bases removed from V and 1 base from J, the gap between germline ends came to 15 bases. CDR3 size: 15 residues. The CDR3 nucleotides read TGTGCCAGTAGCCTCGCCCGGGACTCCCAAGAGACCCAGTACTTC. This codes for CASSLARDSQETQYF.

Written as DNA, the CDR3 is TGCGCCAGCAGCTTGAATGGGCCTAGCACAGATACGCAGTATTTT. Protein sequence: CASSLNGPSTDTQYF. The rearrangement joins TRBV5-1 to TRBJ2-3; D remains unclear. Per germline, CDR1 SGHRS and CDR2 YFSETQ. The length of the CDR3 is 15 residues. The V gene lost 1 base and the J gene lost 0 bases, with 9 bases spanning the gap.

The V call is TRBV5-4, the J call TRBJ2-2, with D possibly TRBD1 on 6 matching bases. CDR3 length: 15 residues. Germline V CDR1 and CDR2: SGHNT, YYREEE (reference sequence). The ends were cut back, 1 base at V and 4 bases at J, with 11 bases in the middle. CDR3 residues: CASSLQGPVTGELFF. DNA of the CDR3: TGTGCCAGCAGCTTGCAGGGGCCGGTCACCGGGGAGCTGTTTTTT.

The CDR3 DNA reads as TGTGCCAGCATCCCCGAGACCGGGACAGGGATTGGGGAGCAGTTCTTC. This gives the protein CASIPETGTGIGEQFF. The rearrangement links TRBV28 to TRBJ2-1; 9 nucleotides match TRBD1. The germline CDR1 and CDR2 sequences are MDHEN and SYDVKM. V was clipped by 7 bases and J by 10 bases; unmatched bases: 17. CDR3 length equals 16 residues.

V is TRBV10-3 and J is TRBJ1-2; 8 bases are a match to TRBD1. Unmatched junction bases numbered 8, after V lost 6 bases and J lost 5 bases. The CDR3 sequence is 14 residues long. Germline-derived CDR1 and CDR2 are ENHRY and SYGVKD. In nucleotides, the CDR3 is TGTGCCATCAGGGGTACAGGGGGGAAGTATGGCTACACCTTC. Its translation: CAIRGTGGKYGYTF.

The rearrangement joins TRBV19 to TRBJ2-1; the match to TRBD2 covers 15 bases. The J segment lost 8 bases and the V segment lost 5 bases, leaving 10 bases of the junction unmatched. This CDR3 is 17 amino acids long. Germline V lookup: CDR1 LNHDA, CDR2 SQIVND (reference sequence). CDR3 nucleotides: TGTGCCAGTAGTCGGGAGGGGACTAGCGGGAGGAACCATGAGCAGTTCTTC. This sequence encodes CASSREGTSGRNHEQFF.

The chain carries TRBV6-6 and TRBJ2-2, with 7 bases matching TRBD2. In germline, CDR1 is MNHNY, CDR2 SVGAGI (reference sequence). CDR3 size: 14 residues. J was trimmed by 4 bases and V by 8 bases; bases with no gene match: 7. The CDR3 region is CASERPSGTGELFF. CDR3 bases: TGTGCCAGCGAACGGCCTAGCGGCACCGGGGAGCTGTTTTTT.

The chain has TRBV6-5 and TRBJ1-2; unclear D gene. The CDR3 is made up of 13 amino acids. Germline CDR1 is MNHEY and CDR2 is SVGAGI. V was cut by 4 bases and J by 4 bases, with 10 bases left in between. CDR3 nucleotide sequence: TGTGCCAGCAGTTCCGGGGAGGGCTATGGCTACACCTTC. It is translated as CASSSGEGYGYTF.

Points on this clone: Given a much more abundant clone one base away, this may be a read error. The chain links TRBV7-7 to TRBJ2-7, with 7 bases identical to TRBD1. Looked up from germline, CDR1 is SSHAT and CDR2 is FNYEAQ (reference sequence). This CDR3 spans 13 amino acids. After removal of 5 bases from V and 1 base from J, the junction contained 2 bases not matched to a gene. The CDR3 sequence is CASSQDRSYEQYF. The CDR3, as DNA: TGTGCCAGCAGCCAGGACAGGTCCTACGAGCAGTACTTC. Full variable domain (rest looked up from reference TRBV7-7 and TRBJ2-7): GAGVSQSPRYKVTKRGQDVTLRCDPISSHATLYWYQQALGQGPEFLTYFNYEAQPDKSGLPSDRFSAERPEGSISTLTIQRTEQRDSAMYRCASSQDRSYEQYFGPGTRLTVT.

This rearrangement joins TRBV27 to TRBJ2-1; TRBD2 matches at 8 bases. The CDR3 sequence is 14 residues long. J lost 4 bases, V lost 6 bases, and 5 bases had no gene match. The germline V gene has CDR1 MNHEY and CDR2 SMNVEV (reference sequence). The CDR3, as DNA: TGTGCCAGCAGGCCGGGGGGGAGGTACAATGAGCAGTTCTTC. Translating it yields CASRPGGRYNEQFF.

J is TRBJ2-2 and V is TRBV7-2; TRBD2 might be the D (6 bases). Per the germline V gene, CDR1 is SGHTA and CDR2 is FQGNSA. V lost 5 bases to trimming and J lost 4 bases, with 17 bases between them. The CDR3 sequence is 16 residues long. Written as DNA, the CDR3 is TGTGCCAGCAGCCCCCGACTAGTCGCGGTCACCGGGGAGCTGTTTTTT. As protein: CASSPRLVAVTGELFF. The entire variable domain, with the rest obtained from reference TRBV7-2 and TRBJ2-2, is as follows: GAGVSQSPSNKVTEKGKDVELRCDPISGHTALYWYRQSLGQGLEFLIYFQGNSAPDKSGLPSDRFSAERTGGSVSTLTIQRTQQEDSAVYLCASSPRLVAVTGELFFGEGSRLTVL.

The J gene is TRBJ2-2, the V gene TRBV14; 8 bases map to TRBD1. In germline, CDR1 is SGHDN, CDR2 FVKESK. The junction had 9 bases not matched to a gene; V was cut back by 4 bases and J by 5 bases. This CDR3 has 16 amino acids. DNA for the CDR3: TGTGCCAGCAGCCCCTCCACCAGGGGGCGGACCGGGGAGCTGTTTTTT. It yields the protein CASSPSTRGRTGELFF. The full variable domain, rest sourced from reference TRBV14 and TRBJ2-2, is EAGVTQFPSHSVIEKGQTVTLRCDPISGHDNLYWYRRVMGKEIKFLLHFVKESKQDESGMPNNRFLAERTGGTYSTLKVQPAELEDSGVYFCASSPSTRGRTGELFFGEGSRLTVL.

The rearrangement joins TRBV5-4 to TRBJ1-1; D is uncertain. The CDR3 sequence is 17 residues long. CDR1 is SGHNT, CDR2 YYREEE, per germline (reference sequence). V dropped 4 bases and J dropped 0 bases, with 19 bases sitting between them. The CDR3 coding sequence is TGTGCCAGCAGCCCCGGAGGACTAGAGGGCATGAACACTGAAGCTTTCTTT. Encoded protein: CASSPGGLEGMNTEAFF. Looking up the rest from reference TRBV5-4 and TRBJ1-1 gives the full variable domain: ETGVTQSPTHLIKTRGQQVTLRCSSQSGHNTVSWYQQALGQGPQFIFQYYREEENGRGNFPPRFSGLQFPNYSSELNVNALELDDSALYLCASSPGGLEGMNTEAFFGQGTRLTVV.

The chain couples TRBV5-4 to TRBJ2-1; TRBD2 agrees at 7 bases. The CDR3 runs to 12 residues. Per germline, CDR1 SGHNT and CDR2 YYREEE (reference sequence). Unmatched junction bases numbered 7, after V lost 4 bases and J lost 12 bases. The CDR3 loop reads CASSHPQRGQFF. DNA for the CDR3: TGTGCCAGCAGCCACCCCCAGCGGGGGCAGTTCTTC.

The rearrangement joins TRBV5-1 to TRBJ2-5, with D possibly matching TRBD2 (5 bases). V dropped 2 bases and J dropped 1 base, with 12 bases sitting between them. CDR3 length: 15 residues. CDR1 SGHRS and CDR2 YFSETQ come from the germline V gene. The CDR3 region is CASSFLRGSQETQYF. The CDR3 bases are TGCGCCAGCAGCTTCCTACGGGGAAGCCAAGAGACCCAGTACTTC.

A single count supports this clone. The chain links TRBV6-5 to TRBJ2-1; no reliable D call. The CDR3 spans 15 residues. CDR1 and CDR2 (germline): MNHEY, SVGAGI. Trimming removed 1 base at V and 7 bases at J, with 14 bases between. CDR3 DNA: TGTGCCAGCAGTTACTTTATCGCCCCCCAGAATGAGCAGTTCTTC. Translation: CASSYFIAPQNEQFF.

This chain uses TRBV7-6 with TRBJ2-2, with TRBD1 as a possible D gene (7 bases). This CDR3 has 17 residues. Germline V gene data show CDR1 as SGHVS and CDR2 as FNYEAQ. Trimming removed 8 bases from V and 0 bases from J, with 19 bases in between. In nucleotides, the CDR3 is TGTGCCAGCTTGCGAGGAGGGGGCCCTCCGAACACCGGGGAGCTGTTTTTT. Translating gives CASLRGGGPPNTGELFF. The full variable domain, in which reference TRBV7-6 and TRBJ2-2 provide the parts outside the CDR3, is GAGVSQSPRYKVTKRGQDVALRCDPISGHVSLYWYRQALGQGPEFLTYFNYEAQQDKSGLPNDRFSAERPEGSISTLTIQRTEQRDSAMYRCASLRGGGPPNTGELFFGEGSRLTVL.

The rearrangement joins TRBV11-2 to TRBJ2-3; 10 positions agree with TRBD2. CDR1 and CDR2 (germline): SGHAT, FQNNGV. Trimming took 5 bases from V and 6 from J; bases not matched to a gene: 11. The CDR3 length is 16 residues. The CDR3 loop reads CASSPRTSGEVDTQYF. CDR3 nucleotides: TGTGCCAGCAGCCCCCGGACTAGCGGAGAGGTGGATACGCAGTATTTT. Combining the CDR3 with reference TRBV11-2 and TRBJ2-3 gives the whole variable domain EAGVAQSPRYKIIEKRQSVAFWCNPISGHATLYWYQQILGQGPKLLIQFQNNGVVDDSQLPKDRFSAERLKGVDSTLKIQPAKLEDSAVYLCASSPRTSGEVDTQYFGPGTRLTVL.

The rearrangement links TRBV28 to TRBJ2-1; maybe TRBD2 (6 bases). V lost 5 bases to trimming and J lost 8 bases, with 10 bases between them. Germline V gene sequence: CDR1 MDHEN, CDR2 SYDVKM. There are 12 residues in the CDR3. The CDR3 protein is CASSGGVDEQFF. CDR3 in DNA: TGTGCCAGCAGTGGAGGGGTGGATGAGCAGTTCTTC.

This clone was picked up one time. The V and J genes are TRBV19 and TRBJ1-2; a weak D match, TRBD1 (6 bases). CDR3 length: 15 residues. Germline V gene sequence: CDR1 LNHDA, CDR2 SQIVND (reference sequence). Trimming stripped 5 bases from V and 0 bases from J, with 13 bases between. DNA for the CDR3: TGTGCCAGTAGTCCGGACAGACGCTCTAACTATGGCTACACCTTC. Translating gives CASSPDRRSNYGYTF.

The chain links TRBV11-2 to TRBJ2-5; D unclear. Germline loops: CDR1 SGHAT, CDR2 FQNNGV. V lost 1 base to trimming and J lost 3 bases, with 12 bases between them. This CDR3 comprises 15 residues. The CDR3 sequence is CASSLGVRREETQYF. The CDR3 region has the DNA TGTGCCAGCAGCTTAGGAGTGCGACGGGAAGAGACCCAGTACTTC.

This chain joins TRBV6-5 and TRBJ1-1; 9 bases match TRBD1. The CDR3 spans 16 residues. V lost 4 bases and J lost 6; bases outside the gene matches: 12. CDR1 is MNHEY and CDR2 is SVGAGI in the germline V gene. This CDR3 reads CASSSPSGTGSPEAFF. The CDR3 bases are TGTGCCAGCAGTTCGCCCTCCGGGACAGGGAGCCCTGAAGCTTTCTTT.

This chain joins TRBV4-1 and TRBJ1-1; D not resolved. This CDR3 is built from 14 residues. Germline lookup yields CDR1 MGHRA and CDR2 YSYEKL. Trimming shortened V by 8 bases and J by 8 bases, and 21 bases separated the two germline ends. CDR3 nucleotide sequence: TGCGCCAGCCGCGGCGTCGTTGAGAGGGTCGAAGCTTTCTTT. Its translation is CASRGVVERVEAFF.

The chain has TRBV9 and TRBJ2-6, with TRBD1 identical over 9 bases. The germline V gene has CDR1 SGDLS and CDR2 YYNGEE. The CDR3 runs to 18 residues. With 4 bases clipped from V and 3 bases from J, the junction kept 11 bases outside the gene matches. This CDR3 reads CASSRVGTGGHGANVLTF. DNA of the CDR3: TGTGCCAGCAGCCGTGTCGGAACAGGGGGCCATGGGGCCAACGTCCTGACTTTC.

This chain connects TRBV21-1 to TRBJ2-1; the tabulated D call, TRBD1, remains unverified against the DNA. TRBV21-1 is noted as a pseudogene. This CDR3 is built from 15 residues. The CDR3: CASTPSWDRGNEQFF. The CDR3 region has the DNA TGTGCCAGCACCCCTTCATGGGACAGGGGCAATGAGCAGTTCTTC.

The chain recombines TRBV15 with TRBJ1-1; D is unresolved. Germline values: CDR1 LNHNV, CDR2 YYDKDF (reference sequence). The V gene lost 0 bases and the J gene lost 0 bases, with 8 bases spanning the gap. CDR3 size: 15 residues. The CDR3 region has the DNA TGTGCCACCAGCAGAGAGGCCGCCCTGAACACTGAAGCTTTCTTT. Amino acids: CATSREAALNTEAFF.